The entry below gives a single TCR beta chain sequence along with its context. This record comes from a study of control samples from healthy donors and cancer patients. Germline-derived CDR1 and CDR2 are LGHNA and YNFKEQ. J lost 5 bases, V lost 0 bases, and 8 bases had no gene match. The CDR3 is 17 amino acids. Libraries were prepared by immunoSEQ multiplex PCR; TCRdb keeps only in-frame clonotypes and omits some of them. Of 70,000 to 85,000 clones listed, 84% are singletons. The TCR originated in a man in his sixties with head and neck cancer. The rearrangement links TRBV4-2 to TRBJ2-2; TRBD1 agrees at 8 bases. Specimen: PBMCs. CDR3 protein: CASSQDREQGDTGELFF. CDR3 bases: TGTGCCAGCAGCCAAGATAGGGAACAGGGGGATACCGGGGAGCTGTTTTTT.